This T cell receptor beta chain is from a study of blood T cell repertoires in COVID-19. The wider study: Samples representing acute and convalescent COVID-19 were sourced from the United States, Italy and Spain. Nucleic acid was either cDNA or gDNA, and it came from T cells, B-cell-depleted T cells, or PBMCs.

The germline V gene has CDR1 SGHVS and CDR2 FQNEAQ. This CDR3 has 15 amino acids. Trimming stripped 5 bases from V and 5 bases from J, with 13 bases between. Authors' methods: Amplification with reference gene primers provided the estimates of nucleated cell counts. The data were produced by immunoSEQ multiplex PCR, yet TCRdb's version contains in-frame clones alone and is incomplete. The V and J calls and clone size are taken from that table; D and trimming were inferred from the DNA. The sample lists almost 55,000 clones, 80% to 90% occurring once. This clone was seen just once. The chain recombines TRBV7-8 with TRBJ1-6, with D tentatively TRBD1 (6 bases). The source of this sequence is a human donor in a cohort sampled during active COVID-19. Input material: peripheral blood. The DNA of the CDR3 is TGTGCCAGCAGCCTACAGGGACCGGATAATTCACCCCTCCACTTT. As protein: CASSLQGPDNSPLHF. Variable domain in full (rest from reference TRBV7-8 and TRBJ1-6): GAGVSQSPRYKVAKRGQDVALRCDPISGHVSLFWYQQALGQGPEFLTYFQNEAQLDKSGLPSDRFFAERPEGSVSTLKIQRTQQEDSAVYLCASSLQGPDNSPLHFGNGTRLTVT.